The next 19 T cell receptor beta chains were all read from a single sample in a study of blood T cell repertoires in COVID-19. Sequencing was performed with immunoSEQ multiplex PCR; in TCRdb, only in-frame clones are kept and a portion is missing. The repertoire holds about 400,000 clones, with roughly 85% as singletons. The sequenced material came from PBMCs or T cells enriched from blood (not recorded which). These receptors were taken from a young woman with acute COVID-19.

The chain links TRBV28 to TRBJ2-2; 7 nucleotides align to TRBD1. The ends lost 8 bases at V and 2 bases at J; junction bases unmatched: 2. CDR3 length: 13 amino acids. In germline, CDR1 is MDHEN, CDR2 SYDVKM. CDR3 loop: CASEGANTGELFF. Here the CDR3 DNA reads TGTGCCAGCGAGGGGGCTAACACCGGGGAGCTGTTTTTT.

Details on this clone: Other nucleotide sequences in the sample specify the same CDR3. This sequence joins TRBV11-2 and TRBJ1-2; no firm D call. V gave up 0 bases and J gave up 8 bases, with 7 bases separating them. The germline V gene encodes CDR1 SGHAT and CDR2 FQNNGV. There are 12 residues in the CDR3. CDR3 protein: CASSLEGDGYTF. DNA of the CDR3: TGTGCCAGCAGCTTAGAAGGAGACGGCTACACCTTC.

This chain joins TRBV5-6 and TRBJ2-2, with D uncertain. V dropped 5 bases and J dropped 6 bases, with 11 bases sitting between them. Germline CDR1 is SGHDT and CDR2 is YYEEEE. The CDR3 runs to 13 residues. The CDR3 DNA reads TGTGCCAGCAGGCTTTTTTCGGCCGGGGAGCTGTTTTTT. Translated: CASRLFSAGELFF.

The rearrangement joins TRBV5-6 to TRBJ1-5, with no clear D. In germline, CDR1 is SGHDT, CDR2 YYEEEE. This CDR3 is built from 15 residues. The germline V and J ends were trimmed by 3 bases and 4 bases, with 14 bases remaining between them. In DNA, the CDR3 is TGTGCCAGCAGCTACGGCGGGGTTGGAAATCAGCCCCAGCATTTT. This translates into CASSYGGVGNQPQHF.

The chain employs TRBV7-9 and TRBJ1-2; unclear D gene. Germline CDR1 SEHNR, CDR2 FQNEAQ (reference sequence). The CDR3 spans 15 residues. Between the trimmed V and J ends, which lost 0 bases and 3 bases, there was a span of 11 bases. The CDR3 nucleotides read TGTGCCAGCAGCTTAGCAAGAGGGCTCGACTATGGCTACACCTTC. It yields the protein CASSLARGLDYGYTF.

In DNA form, the CDR3 reads TGTGCCAGCAGTAAAGACATGCCCTCCACAGATACGCAGTATTTT. Translation gives CASSKDMPSTDTQYF. This chain joins TRBV2 and TRBJ2-3; unclear D gene. In germline, CDR1 is SNHLY, CDR2 FYNNEI. The CDR3 extends over 15 amino acids. The V end was cut by 5 bases, the J end by 2 bases, with 14 bases between.

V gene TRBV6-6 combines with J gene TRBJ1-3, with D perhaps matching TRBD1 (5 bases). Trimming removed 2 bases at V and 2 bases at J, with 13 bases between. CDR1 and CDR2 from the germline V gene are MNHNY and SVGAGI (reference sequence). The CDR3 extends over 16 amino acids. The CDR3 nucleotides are TGTGCCAGCAGTTACGCTGCGGGGACGACTGGAAACACCATATATTTT. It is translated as CASSYAAGTTGNTIYF.

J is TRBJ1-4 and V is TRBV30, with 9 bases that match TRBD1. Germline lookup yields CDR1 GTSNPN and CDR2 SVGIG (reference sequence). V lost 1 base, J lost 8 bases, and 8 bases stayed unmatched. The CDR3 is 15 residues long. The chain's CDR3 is CAWSAQDRGEEKLFF. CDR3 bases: TGTGCCTGGAGTGCCCAGGACAGGGGAGAGGAAAAACTGTTTTTT.

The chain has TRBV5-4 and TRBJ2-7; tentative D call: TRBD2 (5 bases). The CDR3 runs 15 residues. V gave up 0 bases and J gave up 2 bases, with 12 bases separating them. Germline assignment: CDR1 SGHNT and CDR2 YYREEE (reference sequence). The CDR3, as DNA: TGTGCCAGCAGCTTGGGTGGGGAGTCGACCTACGAGCAGTACTTC. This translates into CASSLGGESTYEQYF.

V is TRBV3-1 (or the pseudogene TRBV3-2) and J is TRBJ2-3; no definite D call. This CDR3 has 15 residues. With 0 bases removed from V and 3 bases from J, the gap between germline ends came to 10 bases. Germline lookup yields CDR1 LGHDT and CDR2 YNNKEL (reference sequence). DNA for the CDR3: TGTGCCAGCAGCCAAGAACGTTCAGGAACAGATACGCAGTATTTT. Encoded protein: CASSQERSGTDTQYF.

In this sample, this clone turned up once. The CDR3 protein is CASTILAGVNEQFF. The DNA for the CDR3 is TGTGCCAGCACCATACTAGCGGGAGTCAATGAGCAGTTCTTC. The chain recombines TRBV6-5 with TRBJ2-1, with 11 bases matching TRBD2. V shed 7 bases, J shed 6 bases, and the junction held 5 bases outside the gene matches. The germline V gene has CDR1 MNHEY and CDR2 SVGAGI. The CDR3 length is 14 residues.

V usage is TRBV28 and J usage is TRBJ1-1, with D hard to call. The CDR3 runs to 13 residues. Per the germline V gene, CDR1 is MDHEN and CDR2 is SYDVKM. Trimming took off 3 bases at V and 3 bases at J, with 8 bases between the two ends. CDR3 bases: TGTGCCAGCAGTTTGATAGTGTACACTGAAGCTTTCTTT. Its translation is CASSLIVYTEAFF. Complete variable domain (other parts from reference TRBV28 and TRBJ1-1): DVKVTQSSRYLVKRTGEKVFLECVQDMDHENMFWYRQDPGLGLRLIYFSYDVKMKEKGDIPEGYSVSREKKERFSLILESASTNQTSMYLCASSLIVYTEAFFGQGTRLTVV.

The CDR3 DNA follows: TGTGCCAGCACCAGGGGAGCTAACTATGGCTACACCTTC. Protein sequence: CASTRGANYGYTF. This chain connects TRBV12-3 or TRBV12-4 to TRBJ1-2; perhaps TRBD1 as D (6 bases). V was clipped by 7 bases and J by 0 bases, with 9 bases between them. The CDR3 runs to 13 residues.

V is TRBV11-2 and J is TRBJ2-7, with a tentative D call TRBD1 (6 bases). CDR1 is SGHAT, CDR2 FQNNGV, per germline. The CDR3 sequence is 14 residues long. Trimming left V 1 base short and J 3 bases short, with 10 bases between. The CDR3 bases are TGTGCCAGCAGCTTAGCGCCAGGGGACTACGAGCAGTACTTC. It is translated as CASSLAPGDYEQYF.

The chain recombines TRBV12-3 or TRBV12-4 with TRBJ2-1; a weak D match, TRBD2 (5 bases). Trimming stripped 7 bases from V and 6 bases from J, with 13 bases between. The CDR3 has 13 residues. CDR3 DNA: TGTGCCAGCAAAGTGGGAGAGTCCAATGAGCAGTTCTTC. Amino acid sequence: CASKVGESNEQFF.

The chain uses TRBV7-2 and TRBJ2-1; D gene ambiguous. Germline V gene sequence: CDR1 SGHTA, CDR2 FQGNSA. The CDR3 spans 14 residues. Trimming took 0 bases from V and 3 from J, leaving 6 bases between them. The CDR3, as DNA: TGTGCCAGCAGCTTAGCTCCGTTCTACAATGAGCAGTTCTTC. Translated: CASSLAPFYNEQFF.

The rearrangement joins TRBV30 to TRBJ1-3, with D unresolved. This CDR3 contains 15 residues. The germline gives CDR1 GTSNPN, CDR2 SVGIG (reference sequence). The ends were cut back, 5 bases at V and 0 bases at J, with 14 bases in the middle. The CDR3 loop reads CAWGGQIYSGNTIYF. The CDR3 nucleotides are TGTGCCTGGGGTGGGCAAATATACTCTGGAAACACCATATATTTT. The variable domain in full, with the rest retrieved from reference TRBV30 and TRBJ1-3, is SQTIHQWPATLVQPVGSPLSLECTVEGTSNPNLYWYRQAAGRGLQLLFYSVGIGQISSEVPQNLSASRPQDRQFILSSKKLLLSDSGFYLCAWGGQIYSGNTIYFGEGSWLTVV.

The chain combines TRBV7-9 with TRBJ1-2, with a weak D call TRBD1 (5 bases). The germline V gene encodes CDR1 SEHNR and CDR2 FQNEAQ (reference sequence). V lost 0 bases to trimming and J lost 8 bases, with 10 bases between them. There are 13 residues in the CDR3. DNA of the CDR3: TGTGCCAGCAGCTTAGCGAATCAGGGCGGCTACACCTTC. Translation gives CASSLANQGGYTF.

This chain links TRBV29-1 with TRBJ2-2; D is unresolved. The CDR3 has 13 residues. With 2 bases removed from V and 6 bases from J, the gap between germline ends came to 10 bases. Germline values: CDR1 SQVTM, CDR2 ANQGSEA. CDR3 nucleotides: TGCAGCGTTGAAAGTGGCTCACCCGGGGAGCTGTTTTTT. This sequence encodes CSVESGSPGELFF.